A single sample gave rise to the 29 T cell receptor beta chains below, sequenced in a study of blood T cell repertoires in COVID-19. Some clones are missing from TCRdb's copy, which holds only in-frame ones; the method was immunoSEQ multiplex PCR. The table includes 150,000 or so clones, 80% to 90% detected once. Sequenced input: peripheral blood. The receptors come from a human donor in a cohort sampled during active COVID-19.

As concerns this clone: The same CDR3 can be traced to other DNA sequences in this sample. This sequence joins TRBV5-6 and TRBJ1-2; TRBD1 agrees at 9 bases. V lost 4 bases and J lost 6; bases outside the gene matches: 4. The CDR3 contains 13 residues. Per germline, CDR1 SGHDT and CDR2 YYEEEE. The CDR3 region has the DNA TGTGCCAGCAGCCCCCGGACAGGGGATGGCTACACCTTC. Its protein product is CASSPRTGDGYTF.

The V and J genes are TRBV19 and TRBJ1-3; no firm D call. With 6 bases removed from V and 2 bases from J, the gap between germline ends came to 5 bases. In germline, CDR1 is LNHDA, CDR2 SQIVND (reference sequence). The CDR3 consists of 12 residues. The CDR3 spells CASRRPGNTIYF. As DNA, the CDR3 is TGTGCCAGTAGGAGGCCTGGAAACACCATATATTTT. Based on the CDR3 plus reference TRBV19 and TRBJ1-3, the full variable domain is DGGITQSPKYLFRKEGQNVTLSCEQNLNHDAMYWYRQDPGQGLRLIYYSQIVNDFQKGDIAEGYSVSREKKESFPLTVTSAQKNPTAFYLCASRRPGNTIYFGEGSWLTVV.

CDR3 in DNA: TGTGCCAGCAGCTTGGTAGGAGCAGGGGCCTACAATGAGCAGTTCTTC. The encoded protein is CASSLVGAGAYNEQFF. The chain combines TRBV5-4 with TRBJ2-1; TRBD1 might be the D (6 bases). Trimming removed 0 bases from V and 2 bases from J, with 12 bases in between. The CDR3 totals 16 residues. Germline CDR1 reads SGHNT; CDR2 reads YYREEE (reference sequence).

This chain links TRBV5-6 with TRBJ2-1, with a weak D call TRBD2 (7 bases). This CDR3 is 16 amino acids long. In germline, CDR1 is SGHDT, CDR2 YYEEEE. The V and J ends lost 4 bases and 0 bases respectively, with 14 bases between them. CDR3 residues: CASSDRGGPSYNEQFF. DNA for the CDR3: TGTGCCAGCAGCGATCGCGGGGGCCCCTCCTACAATGAGCAGTTCTTC.

V gene TRBV4-2 combines with J gene TRBJ2-1; the match to TRBD2 covers 8 bases. V was clipped by 2 bases and J by 4 bases; unmatched bases: 10. The length of the CDR3 is 17 residues. Germline CDR1 is LGHNA and CDR2 is YNFKEQ. The CDR3 here is CASSQSPRAGGYNEQFF. The CDR3 DNA follows: TGTGCCAGCAGCCAATCACCCCGGGCGGGGGGATACAATGAGCAGTTCTTC.

This chain's CDR3 is CASSFWTSGDYEQFF. CDR3 DNA: TGTGCCAGCAGCTTTTGGACTAGCGGGGATTATGAGCAGTTCTTC. V and J are TRBV7-2 and TRBJ2-1; 12 bases are a match to TRBD2. V shed 3 bases, J shed 8 bases, and the junction held 5 bases outside the gene matches. CDR3 length equals 15 residues. Germline V gives CDR1 SGHTA, CDR2 FQGNSA.

V and J are TRBV13 and TRBJ2-3; tentatively, D is TRBD1 (5 bases). Deletions cut 5 bases from V and 0 bases from J, with 12 bases between. The length of the CDR3 is 15 residues. The germline V gene encodes CDR1 PRHDT and CDR2 FYEKMQ (reference sequence). The CDR3 loop reads CASSPGQASTDTQYF. CDR3 nucleotide sequence: TGTGCCAGCAGCCCCGGACAAGCTAGCACAGATACGCAGTATTTT.

The chain recombines TRBV7-2 with TRBJ1-2; D perhaps matches TRBD1 (6 bases). The V and J ends lost 5 bases and 8 bases respectively, with 21 bases between them. The CDR3 is made up of 15 amino acids. From germline, CDR1 is SGHTA and CDR2 FQGNSA. This CDR3 reads CASSPNRDGTGGYTF. DNA for the CDR3: TGTGCCAGCAGCCCAAACAGGGATGGCACAGGCGGCTACACCTTC.

V and J are TRBV18 and TRBJ1-1; D not resolved. CDR3 length equals 12 residues. Trimming took off 4 bases at V and 5 bases at J, with 8 bases between the two ends. Germline CDR1 KGHSH, CDR2 LQKENI. CDR3 amino acids: CASSLTRTEAFF. The CDR3 DNA sequence: TGTGCCAGCTCACTCACAAGAACTGAAGCTTTCTTT.

This chain links TRBV4-3 with TRBJ2-1; 8 positions agree with TRBD2. The CDR3 is 15 amino acids. Germline assignment: CDR1 LGHNA and CDR2 YSLEER. The trim removed 2 bases at V and 7 bases at J, leaving 7 bases unmatched. The CDR3 reads CASSQQLAAMNEQFF. The CDR3 DNA sequence: TGCGCCAGCAGCCAACAACTAGCGGCTATGAATGAGCAGTTCTTC.

The CDR3 sequence: CASSQGTGGYYEQYF. Here the CDR3 DNA reads TGCGCCAGCAGCCAGGGGACAGGGGGCTACTACGAGCAGTACTTC. V usage is TRBV4-3 and J usage is TRBJ2-7; 12 positions agree with TRBD1. This CDR3 is 15 amino acids long. The germline CDR1 and CDR2 sequences are LGHNA and YSLEER. After removal of 3 bases from V and 3 bases from J, the junction contained 3 bases not matched to a gene.

The gene calls are TRBV4-3 and TRBJ2-7, with D unresolved. V lost 0 bases, J lost 7 bases, and 13 bases lay in between. The CDR3 consists of 14 residues. Germline lookup yields CDR1 LGHNA and CDR2 YSLEER. This chain's CDR3 is CASSQDRSRSEQYF. Here the CDR3 DNA reads TGCGCCAGCAGCCAAGATCGGTCGAGGTCGGAGCAGTACTTC.

The chain recombines TRBV6-6 with TRBJ2-3; D is undetermined. Germline V lookup: CDR1 MNHNY, CDR2 SVGAGI (reference sequence). The CDR3 has 12 residues. Trimming cost V 2 bases and J 2 bases, with 2 bases left between them. The DNA for the CDR3 is TGTGCCAGCAGTTACCTCACAGATACGCAGTATTTT. Translation gives CASSYLTDTQYF.

This chain links TRBV19 with TRBJ1-2; 9 bases align to TRBD1. J gave up 4 bases and V 6 bases, and 9 bases lay outside the gene matches. CDR1 is LNHDA, CDR2 SQIVND, per germline (reference sequence). The CDR3 spans 15 residues. As DNA, the CDR3 is TGTGCCAGTAGGAGTACAGGGGGCGCAGGCTATGGCTACACCTTC. Its translation: CASRSTGGAGYGYTF.

The table lists this clone with a few counts. The rearrangement uses TRBV5-6 and TRBJ1-2; possible D gene TRBD1, 6 bases. Trimming pared 3 bases from V and 4 bases from J, leaving 10 bases between. The CDR3 has 13 residues. Germline V gene sequence: CDR1 SGHDT, CDR2 YYEEEE. The DNA for the CDR3 is TGTGCCAGCAGCTCGGACAGATTCTATGGCTACACCTTC. It yields the protein CASSSDRFYGYTF.

The rearrangement joins TRBV15 to TRBJ2-2; 7 bases align to TRBD2. The ends lost 6 bases at V and 10 bases at J; junction bases unmatched: 8. Germline values: CDR1 LNHNV, CDR2 YYDKDF (reference sequence). The CDR3 runs to 13 residues. This CDR3 reads CATRSWAGEELFF. As DNA, the CDR3 is TGTGCCACCAGGTCATGGGCGGGAGAGGAGCTGTTTTTT.

J is TRBJ2-7 and V is TRBV16, with 7 bases identical to TRBD1. In germline, CDR1 is KGHSY, CDR2 FQNENV. The J segment lost 0 bases and the V segment lost 0 bases, leaving 5 bases of the junction unmatched. The CDR3 contains 16 residues. The CDR3 protein is CASSQSGTATSYEQYF. CDR3 coding DNA: TGTGCCAGCAGCCAATCGGGGACAGCTACCTCCTACGAGCAGTACTTC.

The V and J genes are TRBV5-8 and TRBJ1-5; TRBD1 agrees at 7 bases. The trim removed 2 bases at V and 1 base at J, leaving 9 bases unmatched. CDR3 length: 17 residues. CDR1 and CDR2 (germline): SGHTS, YDEGEE. The CDR3 sequence is CASSFYRQGSSNQPQHF. In DNA, the CDR3 is TGTGCCAGCAGCTTTTACCGACAGGGCTCGAGCAATCAGCCCCAGCATTTT.

The chain is built from TRBV29-1 and TRBJ2-1; D remains unclear. The CDR3 covers 13 residues. CDR1 and CDR2 from the germline V gene are SQVTM and ANQGSEA. The germline V and J ends were trimmed by 4 bases and 7 bases, with 14 bases remaining between them. The CDR3 spells CSVVGDRGNEQFF. The DNA of the CDR3 is TGCAGCGTTGTTGGCGACCGCGGTAATGAGCAGTTCTTC.

J is TRBJ2-3 and V is TRBV10-1; TRBD2 matches at 7 bases. J was trimmed by 5 bases and V by 3 bases; bases with no gene match: 8. CDR3 length: 15 residues. Germline CDR1 and CDR2: WNHNN and SYGVQD (reference sequence). The CDR3 sequence: CASSESSGVQDTQYF. CDR3 nucleotides: TGCGCCAGCAGTGAATCTAGCGGCGTACAAGATACGCAGTATTTT.

The chain couples TRBV7-9 to TRBJ2-6, with a tentative D call TRBD1 (6 bases). The CDR3 has 19 residues. With 5 bases removed from V and 1 base from J, the gap between germline ends came to 21 bases. Germline loops: CDR1 SEHNR, CDR2 FQNEAQ (reference sequence). The CDR3 region is CASSQKTGTSTSGANVLTF. The CDR3 DNA sequence: TGTGCCAGCAGCCAAAAAACCGGGACAAGTACTTCTGGGGCCAACGTCCTGACTTTC.

The chain has TRBV6-5 and TRBJ1-2; tentatively, D is TRBD1 (5 bases). The CDR3 runs 14 residues. The V gene's germline CDR1 is MNHEY and CDR2 SVGAGI. Trimming removed 4 bases from V and 7 bases from J, with 16 bases in between. CDR3 in DNA: TGTGCCAGCAGTTGGGGGGTAGCGGTAGGTGGCTACACCTTC. This codes for CASSWGVAVGGYTF.

This clone was recorded many times. Other nucleotide sequences from this sample produce the same CDR3. The chain combines TRBV11-2 with TRBJ2-7, with a tentative D call TRBD1 (6 bases). This CDR3 has 17 residues. Looked up from germline, CDR1 is SGHAT and CDR2 is FQNNGV. Trimming removed 0 bases from V and 0 bases from J, with 15 bases in between. CDR3 protein: CASSLDRTVLSSYEQYF. The CDR3 region has the DNA TGTGCCAGCAGCTTAGATCGGACAGTACTGAGCTCCTACGAGCAGTACTTC.

This sequence joins TRBV19 and TRBJ1-1; possible D gene TRBD1, 6 bases. CDR1 is LNHDA, CDR2 SQIVND, per germline (reference sequence). Trimming took 6 bases from V and 0 from J, leaving 8 bases between them. This CDR3 spans 13 amino acids. The CDR3 coding sequence is TGTGCCAGTAGCCAGGGGTTGAACACTGAAGCTTTCTTT. As protein: CASSQGLNTEAFF.

The V and J genes are TRBV28 and TRBJ1-2; 7 bases map to TRBD1. This CDR3 comprises 15 residues. Germline-derived CDR1 and CDR2 are MDHEN and SYDVKM. V dropped 3 bases and J dropped 4; count of bases not matched to a gene: 8. The DNA for the CDR3 is TGTGCCAGCAGTTTGGCAGGGGGAGTTCCCTATGGCTACACCTTC. This sequence encodes CASSLAGGVPYGYTF.

V usage is TRBV7-8 and J usage is TRBJ2-1, with 10 bases fitting TRBD1. Trimming cost V 8 bases and J 2 bases; bases outside gene matches: 9. CDR1 is SGHVS and CDR2 is FQNEAQ in the germline V gene. The CDR3 contains 16 residues. CDR3 amino acids: CASSPTGTGAYNEQFF. The CDR3 nucleotides read TGTGCCAGCTCTCCTACGGGGACAGGGGCCTACAATGAGCAGTTCTTC.

The chain combines TRBV15 with TRBJ2-5, with TRBD1 as a possible D gene (5 bases). Trimming shortened V by 3 bases and J by 6 bases, and 11 bases separated the two germline ends. The CDR3 consists of 13 residues. Germline V CDR1 and CDR2: LNHNV, YYDKDF (reference sequence). The CDR3 DNA follows: TGTGCCACCAGCAGGGCGGACACGAAGACCCAGTACTTC. It translates to CATSRADTKTQYF.

The chain is built from TRBV7-9 and TRBJ1-1; 9 bases are a match to TRBD1. Germline V gene sequence: CDR1 SEHNR, CDR2 FQNEAQ (reference sequence). The CDR3 is made up of 17 amino acids. The junction had 10 bases not matched to a gene; V was cut back by 4 bases and J by 1 base. In DNA, the CDR3 is TGTGCCAGCAGCTATCCCGTCGGACAGGGGCAGAACACTGAAGCTTTCTTT. Encoded protein: CASSYPVGQGQNTEAFF. The variable domain in full, completed from reference TRBV7-9 and TRBJ1-1, reads DTGVSQNPRHKITKRGQNVTFRCDPISEHNRLYWYRQTLGQGPEFLTYFQNEAQLEKSRLLSDRFSAERPKGSFSTLEIQRTEQGDSAMYLCASSYPVGQGQNTEAFFGQGTRLTVV.

This chain joins TRBV5-1 and TRBJ2-1; D gene uncertain. There are 14 residues in the CDR3. V was clipped by 9 bases and J by 0 bases, with 13 bases between them. CDR1 and CDR2 from the germline V gene are SGHRS and YFSETQ. The CDR3 bases are TGCGCCACCAGTACTTCGCCCTCCTACAATGAGCAGTTCTTC. It yields the protein CATSTSPSYNEQFF.